These 25 T cell receptor beta chains share one sample of origin, sequenced in a study of tumor-infiltrating lymphocytes in primary liver carcinoma. From about 19-30 mg of unsorted bulk tissue, DNA and RNA were co-extracted together. With a constant-region primer, TCR beta cDNA was made from around 530 ng of total RNA. Three nested multiplex PCR rounds, a slightly modified ARM-PCR, produced the libraries for TCR beta. Two initial PCR rounds of about 11 cycles each paired TRBV1-TRBV30 forward primers with a C-beta reverse primer. A single record per CDR3 protein comes from TCRdb applying MiXCR to the multiplex PCR reads. In the table there are about 200,000 distinct CDR3 sequences, roughly 80% of which are singletons. Sequenced input: tumor tissue from primary liver carcinoma. The receptors shown here come from a man in his forties or fifties with primary liver carcinoma and hepatitis B virus infection.

V and J are TRBV6-5 and TRBJ1-2; D not certain. The V gene's germline CDR1 is MNHEY and CDR2 SVGAGI. The CDR3 is 12 residues long. The CDR3 spells CVTLDLAAMHTF. CDR3 sequence (DNA): TGTGTCACCCTAGACCTTGCTGCAATGCACACCTTC.

This chain links TRBV5-4 with TRBJ1-1; 7 positions match TRBD1. The CDR3 extends over 16 amino acids. J gave up 0 bases and V 5 bases, and 10 bases lay outside the gene matches. Germline CDR1 is SGHNT and CDR2 is YYREEE (reference sequence). The CDR3 DNA sequence: TGTGCCAGCAGTCAAATTGGGACAGTGGTGAACACTGAAGCTTTCTTT. It translates to CASSQIGTVVNTEAFF.

With regard to this clonotype: The germline gene is not matched at one end of the junction; a read error may be the cause. The rearrangement uses TRBV12-3 or TRBV12-4 and TRBJ1-4, with a tentative D call TRBD1 (5 bases). The CDR3 contains 13 residues. The CDR3 nucleotides read TGTGCCAGTAGTTTGGCAGGGTCTGAAAAACTGTTTTTT. It yields the protein CASSLAGSEKLFF.

Worth noting for this clonotype: Germline and junction disagree at one end, which may indicate a read error. The V call is TRBV11-1, the J call TRBJ2-1, with 7 bases that match TRBD2. CDR3 length equals 13 residues. Germline V CDR1 and CDR2: SGHAT, FQDESV (reference sequence). This CDR3 reads CTSTVGGPNEQFF. In nucleotides, the CDR3 is TGTACCAGCACCGTGGGAGGGCCGAATGAGCAGTTCTTC.

As concerns this clonotype: One end of the junction does not line up with germline, which may come from a read error. The chain recombines TRBV29-1 with TRBJ2-1; D is undetermined. The CDR3 is 16 amino acids. Germline V gene sequence: CDR1 SQVTM, CDR2 ANQGSEA. The CDR3 nucleotides read TGCAGCGTTGATCTTCTGGACGCCAGCTCCTTCAATGAGCAGCTCTTC. Encoded protein: CSVDLLDASSFNEQLF.

About this clonotype itself: Because it lacks the conserved phenylalanine or tryptophan at the end, this CDR3 is likely a read error. V and J are TRBV4-1 and TRBJ2-7; the D is unclear. The V and J ends lost 1 base and 4 bases respectively, with 8 bases between them. The germline V gene encodes CDR1 MGHRA and CDR2 YSYEKL. The CDR3 is 13 residues long. The CDR3 nucleotides are TGCGCCAGCAGCCAAGGTCACGGGTACGAGCAGTACTTA. Amino acids: CASSQGHGYEQYL.

This clonotype was observed a few times. This may be a read error, as it is one base from a much larger clone. V is TRBV4-1 and J is TRBJ2-3; 7 bases agree with TRBD1. Germline V CDR1 and CDR2: MGHRA, YSYEKL. This CDR3 spans 13 amino acids. This CDR3 is CASSMDRTDMQYF. Here the CDR3 DNA reads TGCGCCAGCAGCATGGACAGGACAGATATGCAGTATTTT.

As for this clonotype: This could be a read error, since a much larger clone is one nucleotide away. This rearrangement joins TRBV14 to TRBJ2-7, with D perhaps TRBD2 (5 bases). There are 17 residues in the CDR3. Germline values: CDR1 SGHDN, CDR2 FVKESK. CDR3 in DNA: TGTACCAGCAGCCAAGATCAGGACTCTGGGGAATCTCGCGAGCAGTACTTC. This encodes CTSSQDQDSGESREQYF.

With regard to this clonotype: A clone one base away is much larger, so this may be a read error. CDR3 sequence: CAISEAVYDYTF. The CDR3 coding sequence is TGTGCCATCAGTGAGGCAGTCTATGACTACACCTTC. The V gene is TRBV10-3, the J gene TRBJ1-2; D gene unclear. Germline CDR1 reads ENHRY; CDR2 reads SYGVKD. CDR3 length equals 12 residues.

The CDR3 DNA reads TGTGCCAGCACTTTTGCCAATGAGCAGTTCTTC. It translates to CASTFANEQFF. This chain joins TRBV12-3 or TRBV12-4 and TRBJ2-1, with no clear D. V gave up 7 bases and J gave up 6 bases, with 7 bases separating them. The length of the CDR3 is 11 residues.

Regarding this clonotype: Its ends do not fully match the called genes, so a read error is possible. The chain recombines TRBV11-1 with TRBJ2-1; D may be TRBD2 (5 bases). This CDR3 has 13 residues. CDR1 is SGHAT and CDR2 is FQDESV in the germline V gene (reference sequence). The CDR3 here is CTSSAVAPNEQFF. The CDR3 region has the DNA TGTACCAGCAGCGCGGTAGCGCCGAATGAGCAGTTCTTC.

The chain couples TRBV6-5 to TRBJ2-7; D is ambiguous. The germline V and J ends were trimmed by 9 bases and 0 bases, with 12 bases remaining between them. CDR3 size: 13 residues. Germline V gene lookup returns CDR1 MNHEY and CDR2 SVGAGI. The CDR3, as DNA: TGTGCCAGTTTAAGACAAGGCTCCTACGAGCAGTACTTC. It translates to CASLRQGSYEQYF.

As for this clonotype: At one of its ends the junction is not consistent with the germline gene, which may arise from a read error. The chain employs TRBV12-3 or TRBV12-4 and TRBJ2-5, with D possibly TRBD2 on 5 matching bases. The CDR3 has 13 amino acids. This chain's CDR3 is CASSFMHGETLYF. CDR3 sequence (DNA): TGTGCCAGCAGTTTCATGCATGGGGAGACCCTGTACTTC.

CDR3 in DNA: TGTGCCAGCAAAGTATCAGGGTCTCAGCTACAGCATTTT. It specifies CASKVSGSQLQHF. The V gene is TRBV6-1, the J gene TRBJ1-5, with D possibly being TRBD1 (5 bases). Trimming took off 7 bases at V and 13 bases at J, with 20 bases between the two ends. Germline-derived CDR1 and CDR2 are MNHNS and SASEGT. The CDR3 length is 13 residues.

As to this clonotype: Likely a read error: the CDR3 ends without its conserved phenylalanine or tryptophan. The genes are TRBV6-1 and TRBJ2-6, with D perhaps TRBD1 (5 bases). The CDR3 is made up of 16 amino acids. Germline assignment: CDR1 MNHNS and CDR2 SASEGT. CDR3: CASSEQDMAGANVLTL. CDR3 DNA: TGTGCCAGCAGTGAACAGGATATGGCTGGGGCCAATGTCCTGACTTTA.

V and J are TRBV11-1 and TRBJ2-5; 10 bases align to TRBD1. The J call is doubtful: the DNA matches TRBJ2-1 better. The CDR3 is 16 amino acids. Per germline, CDR1 SGHAT and CDR2 FQDESV (reference sequence). This CDR3 is CASSQGQGVVHETQFF. The DNA of the CDR3 is TGTGCCAGCAGCCAAGGACAGGGGGTAGTTCATGAGACCCAGTTCTTC.

With regard to this clonotype: A junction end diverges from the germline sequence, so it may reflect a read error. This chain links TRBV12-3 or TRBV12-4 with TRBJ1-5; 12 nucleotides agree with TRBD1. The CDR3 consists of 18 residues. CDR3 nucleotide sequence: TGTGCCAGCAGTTTAAGGTTATTCGGGACAGGGGGCCATCAGCACCAGCATTTT. Amino acid sequence: CASSLRLFGTGGHQHQHF.

On this clonotype: This may come from a read error, since a much larger clone is one base off. The CDR3 end shows no conserved phenylalanine or tryptophan, and so a read error is likely. The V and J genes are TRBV5-1 and TRBJ1-2; unclear D gene. Germline V gene data show CDR1 as SGHRS and CDR2 as YFSETQ. This CDR3 region has 13 residues. With 4 bases removed from V and 2 bases from J, the gap between germline ends came to 9 bases. The chain's CDR3 is CASSVQVNYGYTL. As DNA, the CDR3 is TGCGCCAGCAGCGTTCAGGTCAACTATGGCTACACCTTA.

This clonotype was observed once. The V call is TRBV11-1, the J call TRBJ2-3, with D perhaps assigned TRBD1 or TRBD2 (5 bases each). The germline CDR1 and CDR2 sequences are SGHAT and FQDESV (reference sequence). V was clipped by 6 bases and J by 5 bases, with 30 bases between them. The CDR3 is made up of 19 amino acids. DNA of the CDR3: TGTGCCAGCAGATCTGGGGGAAGCTCTGTTGGAGCCCGTAGAGATACGCAGTATTTT. Translating gives CASRSGGSSVGARRDTQYF.

Points on this clonotype: Compared with germline, one end of the junction differs, possibly owing to a read error. The rearrangement links TRBV29-1 to TRBJ2-5; a possible D gene is TRBD2 (5 bases). The CDR3 consists of 14 residues. CDR1 is SQVTM and CDR2 is ANQGSEA in the germline V gene. The CDR3 is CSVNGPSFQESQYF. The DNA for the CDR3 is TGCAGCGTTAATGGACCTAGCTTCCAAGAGTCCCAGTACTTC.

The rearrangement links TRBV4-2 to TRBJ2-3; 11 nucleotides align to TRBD2. J was trimmed by 3 bases and V by 2 bases; bases with no gene match: 13. Germline assignment: CDR1 LGHNA and CDR2 YNFKEQ. The CDR3 covers 19 residues. The CDR3 sequence: CASSQRVAGGPIGTDTQYF. Here the CDR3 DNA reads TGTGCCAGCAGCCAAAGGGTAGCGGGAGGGCCGATTGGGACAGATACGCAGTATTTT.

Regarding this clonotype: This clone may be a read error of a much larger clone one base away. The chain links TRBV28 to TRBJ2-2, with 7 bases lining up with TRBD1. Germline CDR1 MDHEN, CDR2 SYDVKM. The CDR3 is made up of 16 amino acids. In nucleotides, the CDR3 is TGTGCCAGCAGTTTCCCACAGGGGCCTTACACCGGGGTGCTGTTTTTT. Protein product: CASSFPQGPYTGVLFF.

CDR3 in amino acids: CASSEWGKTTNQPQHF. CDR3 bases: TGTGCCAGCAGTGAGTGGGGTAAAACTACGAATCAGCCCCAGCATTTT. This sequence joins TRBV7-8 and TRBJ1-5; D uncertain. Trimming removed 6 bases at V and 4 bases at J, with 19 bases between. The CDR3 totals 16 residues. The germline V gene encodes CDR1 SGHVS and CDR2 FQNEAQ.

The chain combines TRBV6-2 or TRBV6-3 with TRBJ2-1; D is perhaps TRBD2 (6 bases). CDR1 and CDR2 (germline): MNHEY, SVGEGT. V lost 6 bases and J 10 bases, leaving 19 bases between the germline ends. The CDR3 loop spans 14 amino acids. CDR3 region: CASSSLPADYEQFF. The CDR3 nucleotides are TGTGCCAGCAGCTCCCTACCAGCGGACTACGAGCAGTTCTTC.

On this clonotype itself: The junction departs from germline at one end; a sequencing error may be responsible. The chain carries TRBV6-2 or TRBV6-3 and TRBJ2-5; D assignment may be TRBD1 or TRBD2 (5 bases each). From germline, CDR1 is MNHEY and CDR2 SVGEGT. CDR3 length: 18 residues. The CDR3 nucleotides read TGTGCCAGCAGCTCCCACCCTCGGGACCTCCTGTACCAAGAAACCCATTACTTC. The encoded protein is CASSSHPRDLLYQETHYF.